The 26 T cell receptor beta chains below all came from one sample that was sequenced in a study of blood T cell repertoires in COVID-19. Method: immunoSEQ multiplex PCR; TCRdb's copy keeps in-frame clones and lacks some. The table lists 200,000 to 250,000 clones, almost 85% of them singletons. Sequenced input: peripheral blood. All receptors come from a man aged 50 or older with acute or convalescent COVID-19.

The chain has TRBV28 and TRBJ1-6; 9 bases fit TRBD1. This CDR3 has 15 amino acids. In germline, CDR1 is MDHEN, CDR2 SYDVKM. The V and J ends lost 3 bases and 10 bases, in that order; junction bases with no gene match: 7. The CDR3 DNA follows: TGTGCCAGCAGTTTCCAACAGGGGGCCCAGTCACCCCTCCACTTT. Residues: CASSFQQGAQSPLHF.

This chain links TRBV5-8 with TRBJ2-1; D possibly corresponds to TRBD1 (5 bases). The CDR3 is 15 amino acids. Trimming left V 0 bases short and J 4 bases short, with 11 bases between. Germline values: CDR1 SGHTS, CDR2 YDEGEE. The CDR3 here is CASSLGTTVYNEQFF. Here the CDR3 DNA reads TGTGCCAGCAGCTTGGGTACGACAGTATACAATGAGCAGTTCTTC.

The J gene is TRBJ2-2, the V gene TRBV14, with 8 bases fitting TRBD1. The CDR3 runs to 16 residues. Germline V gene data show CDR1 as SGHDN and CDR2 as FVKESK. The V and J ends lost 5 bases and 5 bases, in that order; junction bases with no gene match: 10. CDR3 in amino acids: CASSARAGGRTGELFF. The CDR3 DNA reads as TGTGCCAGCAGCGCAAGGGCAGGGGGCCGGACCGGGGAGCTGTTTTTT.

The V and J genes are TRBV15 and TRBJ2-5, with 10 positions matching TRBD1. Germline CDR1 LNHNV, CDR2 YYDKDF (reference sequence). This CDR3 is 15 amino acids long. The J segment lost 5 bases and the V segment lost 1 base, leaving 4 bases of the junction unmatched. The DNA of the CDR3 is TGTGCCACCAGCAGAGCGAGGACAGGGGGGGAGACCCAGTACTTC. This sequence encodes CATSRARTGGETQYF.

The sample holds one count of this clone. The chain carries TRBV30 and TRBJ1-2; no clear D. The germline V gene encodes CDR1 GTSNPN and CDR2 SVGIG (reference sequence). The V end lost 4 bases, the J end lost 1 base, and 13 bases lay between the germline ends. This CDR3 comprises 14 residues. DNA of the CDR3: TGTGCCTGGAACCGGGATTCTCTTAACTATGGCTACACCTTC. It encodes CAWNRDSLNYGYTF.

V is TRBV11-3 and J is TRBJ2-7, with D possibly matching TRBD2 (7 bases). Germline lookup yields CDR1 SGHNT and CDR2 YENEEA. The ends were cut back, 0 bases at V and 6 bases at J, with 12 bases in the middle. The CDR3 runs to 14 residues. DNA of the CDR3: TGTGCCAGCAGCTTAGAGGGGGGGGACACCGAGCAGTACTTC. Its protein is CASSLEGGDTEQYF.

The sample holds many counts of this clone. This sequence joins TRBV2 and TRBJ2-1; possible D gene TRBD1, 6 bases. The CDR3 is 16 residues long. The V end was cut by 4 bases, the J end by 2 bases, with 15 bases between. Germline V lookup: CDR1 SNHLY, CDR2 FYNNEI. This CDR3 reads CASSGHPGDAYNEQFF. The CDR3 DNA reads TGTGCCAGCAGTGGACATCCAGGGGATGCCTACAATGAGCAGTTCTTC.

This chain connects TRBV30 to TRBJ2-1; a weak D match, TRBD1 (5 bases). This CDR3 region has 13 residues. Trimming took 2 bases from V and 4 from J, leaving 9 bases between them. Germline-derived CDR1 and CDR2 are GTSNPN and SVGIG (reference sequence). The CDR3 DNA is TGTGCCTGGAGTCCCAAGGGGTACAATGAGCAGTTCTTC. This sequence encodes CAWSPKGYNEQFF.

The V call is TRBV6-1, the J call TRBJ1-4; 11 bases align to TRBD1. The ends lost 1 base at V and 8 bases at J; junction bases unmatched: 6. The CDR3 loop spans 16 amino acids. Germline assignment: CDR1 MNHNS and CDR2 SASEGT. CDR3 coding DNA: TGTGCCAGCAGTGAAGAGGTCGGGACAGGGGGGGAAAAACTGTTTTTT. This encodes CASSEEVGTGGEKLFF.

V gene TRBV3-1 (or the pseudogene TRBV3-2) combines with J gene TRBJ2-7; tentatively, D is TRBD1 (5 bases). V was pared by 5 bases and J by 2 bases, with 10 bases between. The V gene's germline CDR1 is LGHDT and CDR2 YNNKEL (reference sequence). The CDR3 extends over 13 amino acids. CDR3 region: CASSIQGPYEQYF. The DNA for the CDR3 is TGTGCCAGCAGCATTCAGGGTCCCTACGAGCAGTACTTC.

The chain has TRBV27 and TRBJ1-4; D unresolved. With 3 bases removed from V and 6 bases from J, the gap between germline ends came to 8 bases. This CDR3 region has 13 residues. Germline V gives CDR1 MNHEY, CDR2 SMNVEV (reference sequence). CDR3 sequence reads: CASSLRPYEKLFF. CDR3 bases: TGTGCCAGCAGTTTGCGGCCCTATGAAAAACTGTTTTTT.

This chain connects TRBV5-1 to TRBJ2-2; 8 nucleotides agree with TRBD1. The CDR3 consists of 16 residues. The trim removed 4 bases at V and 4 bases at J, leaving 9 bases unmatched. The germline V gene has CDR1 SGHRS and CDR2 YFSETQ. The CDR3 here is CASSRGQGISTGELFF. The DNA for the CDR3 is TGCGCCAGCAGCCGCGGACAGGGAATCAGCACCGGGGAGCTGTTTTTT.

This sequence joins TRBV11-3 and TRBJ1-4, with TRBD1 as a possible D gene (6 bases). From germline, CDR1 is SGHNT and CDR2 YENEEA. Between the trimmed V and J ends, which lost 4 bases and 8 bases, there was a span of 20 bases. The CDR3 extends over 16 amino acids. The CDR3 region has the DNA TGTGCCAGCAGCTCGTATACAGGGACCAGAATGGAAAAACTGTTTTTT. It specifies CASSSYTGTRMEKLFF.

The rearrangement links TRBV6-5 to TRBJ1-5; 8 nucleotides match TRBD1. With 4 bases clipped from V and 4 bases from J, the junction kept 6 bases outside the gene matches. The CDR3 has 15 amino acids. Germline V gene data show CDR1 as MNHEY and CDR2 as SVGAGI. The CDR3 loop is CASSFRRGLNQPQHF. The CDR3 DNA is TGTGCCAGCAGTTTCCGCAGGGGGCTTAATCAGCCCCAGCATTTT.

This clone was seen a single time. CDR3 sequence: CASSDRDRLNTEAFF. CDR3 sequence (DNA): TGCGCCAGCAGCGACCGGGACAGGTTGAACACTGAAGCTTTCTTT. The chain combines TRBV5-1 with TRBJ1-1, with 8 bases matching TRBD1. The CDR3 extends over 15 amino acids. After removal of 4 bases from V and 0 bases from J, the junction contained 5 bases not matched to a gene. The germline V gene encodes CDR1 SGHRS and CDR2 YFSETQ.

A word on this clone: A far larger clone is just one base off, so this is likely a read error. The same CDR3 also results from other DNA sequences found in this sample. The rearrangement joins TRBV27 to TRBJ2-7, with TRBD1 matching 8 bases. Per germline, CDR1 MNHEY and CDR2 SMNVEV (reference sequence). J gave up 0 bases and V 2 bases, and 0 bases lay outside the gene matches. This CDR3 contains 14 residues. The CDR3, as DNA: TGTGCCAGCAGTTTAGGGACAGGCTCCTACGAGCAGTACTTC. Residues: CASSLGTGSYEQYF.

The V and J genes are TRBV9 and TRBJ1-4, with D perhaps TRBD1 (6 bases). Germline V gene data show CDR1 as SGDLS and CDR2 as YYNGEE. The CDR3 sequence is 16 residues long. Trimming left V 4 bases short and J 4 bases short, with 17 bases between. DNA for the CDR3: TGTGCCAGCAGCCCAGGGGAGGGTTGGCTTAATGAAAAACTGTTTTTT. This translates into CASSPGEGWLNEKLFF.

The gene calls are TRBV10-1 and TRBJ2-7; 7 nucleotides agree with TRBD2. V gave up 3 bases and J gave up 3 bases; unmatched junction bases: 11. The CDR3 is 16 amino acids. Germline lookup yields CDR1 WNHNN and CDR2 SYGVQD (reference sequence). For the CDR3, the DNA is TGCGCCAGCAGTGAAGATCCGGGACTACAGTACTACGAGCAGTACTTC. Its translation: CASSEDPGLQYYEQYF.

This clone was counted once. The chain carries TRBV6-5 and TRBJ2-1, with 8 bases matching TRBD1. The germline gives CDR1 MNHEY, CDR2 SVGAGI. This CDR3 spans 15 amino acids. V was clipped by 4 bases and J by 4 bases; unmatched bases: 6. The CDR3 DNA reads TGTGCCAGCAGTTTCGAGGGACAGGCTTACAATGAGCAGTTCTTC. Translated, it gives CASSFEGQAYNEQFF.

The chain has TRBV20-1 and TRBJ1-1, with D possibly being TRBD1 (5 bases). Germline CDR1 and CDR2: DFQATT and SNEGSKA (reference sequence). The V end lost 6 bases, the J end lost 0 bases, and 14 bases lay between the germline ends. CDR3 length: 14 amino acids. CDR3 sequence: CSASRQRMNTEAFF. CDR3 DNA: TGCAGTGCCAGTAGACAGAGGATGAACACTGAAGCTTTCTTT.

The chain uses TRBV12-5 and TRBJ2-1; D gene ambiguous. This CDR3 has 15 amino acids. V was clipped by 6 bases and J by 5 bases, with 17 bases between them. Per germline, CDR1 LGHNT and CDR2 FRNRAP. The CDR3 region is CASGSMARYDNEQFF. The CDR3 coding sequence is TGTGCTAGTGGGTCCATGGCTAGATACGACAATGAGCAGTTCTTC.

Concerning this clone: A read error may account for a junction end that differs from germline. This chain joins TRBV28 and TRBJ2-3, with D possibly matching TRBD2 (6 bases). From germline, CDR1 is MDHEN and CDR2 SYDVKM. The CDR3 consists of 15 residues. This CDR3 reads CAGSFLRDSTDTQYF. As DNA, the CDR3 is TGTGCCGGCAGTTTTTTGCGGGACAGCACAGATACGCAGTATTTT.

The chain joins TRBV28 to TRBJ2-3; possibly TRBD2 for D (6 bases). Germline V lookup: CDR1 MDHEN, CDR2 SYDVKM. Trimming removed 2 bases from V and 0 bases from J, with 12 bases in between. The CDR3 spans 16 residues. The CDR3 region is CASSLRAGSSTDTQYF. CDR3 DNA: TGTGCCAGCAGTTTACGAGCGGGCTCTAGCACAGATACGCAGTATTTT.

This clone occurred a few times. This rearrangement joins TRBV30 to TRBJ2-3; perhaps TRBD2 as D (6 bases). Trimming took off 2 bases at V and 2 bases at J, with 11 bases between the two ends. The CDR3 loop spans 14 amino acids. Germline V lookup: CDR1 GTSNPN, CDR2 SVGIG (reference sequence). CDR3 residues: CAWSRGLYTDTQYF. In DNA form, the CDR3 reads TGTGCCTGGAGTAGGGGACTCTACACAGATACGCAGTATTTT.

CDR3 nucleotide sequence: TGTGCCAGCAGTTACAAAGGGGATGGAAACACCATATATTTT. The encoded protein is CASSYKGDGNTIYF. This chain joins TRBV6-5 and TRBJ1-3; weak D call: TRBD1 (5 bases). V was clipped by 2 bases and J by 3 bases, with 8 bases between them. Germline V gene sequence: CDR1 MNHEY, CDR2 SVGAGI. The CDR3 covers 14 residues.

The CDR3 spells CASRAASGFYEQYF. DNA for the CDR3: TGTGCCAGTAGGGCGGCTAGCGGTTTCTACGAGCAGTACTTC. The chain has TRBV19 and TRBJ2-7, with TRBD2 matching over 7 bases. Per germline, CDR1 LNHDA and CDR2 SQIVND (reference sequence). The CDR3 has 14 amino acids. J gave up 3 bases and V 6 bases, and 8 bases lay outside the gene matches.